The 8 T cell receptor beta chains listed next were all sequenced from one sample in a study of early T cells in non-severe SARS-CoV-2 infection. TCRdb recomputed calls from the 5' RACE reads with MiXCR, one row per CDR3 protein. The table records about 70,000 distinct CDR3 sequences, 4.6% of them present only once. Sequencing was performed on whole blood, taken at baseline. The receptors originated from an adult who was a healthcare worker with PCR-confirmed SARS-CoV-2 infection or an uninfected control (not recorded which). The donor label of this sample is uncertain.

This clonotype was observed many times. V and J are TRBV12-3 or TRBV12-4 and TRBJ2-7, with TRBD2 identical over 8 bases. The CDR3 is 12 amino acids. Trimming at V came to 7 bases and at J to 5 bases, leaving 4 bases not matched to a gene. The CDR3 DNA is TGTGCCAGCACCGGGACTAGGGACGAGCAGTACTTC. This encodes CASTGTRDEQYF.

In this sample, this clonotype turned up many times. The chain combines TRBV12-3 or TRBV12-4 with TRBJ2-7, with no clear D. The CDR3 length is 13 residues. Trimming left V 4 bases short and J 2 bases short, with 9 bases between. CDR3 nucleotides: TGTGCCAGCAGTTCCGCAGGACCCTACGAGCAGTACTTC. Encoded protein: CASSSAGPYEQYF.

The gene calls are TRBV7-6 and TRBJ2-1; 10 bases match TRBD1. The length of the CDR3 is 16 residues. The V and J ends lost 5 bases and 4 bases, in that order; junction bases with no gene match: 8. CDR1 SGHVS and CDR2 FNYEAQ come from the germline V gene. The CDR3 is CASSPRQGANYNEQFF. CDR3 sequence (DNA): TGTGCCAGCAGCCCGAGACAGGGGGCGAATTACAATGAGCAGTTCTTC.

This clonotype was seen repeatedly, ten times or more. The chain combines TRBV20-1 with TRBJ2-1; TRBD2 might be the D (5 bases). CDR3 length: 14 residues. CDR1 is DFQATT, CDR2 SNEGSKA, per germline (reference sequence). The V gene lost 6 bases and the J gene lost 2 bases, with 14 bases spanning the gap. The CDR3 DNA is TGCAGTGCACCCAAGGGAGCGGCCTACAATGAGCAGTTCTTC. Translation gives CSAPKGAAYNEQFF.

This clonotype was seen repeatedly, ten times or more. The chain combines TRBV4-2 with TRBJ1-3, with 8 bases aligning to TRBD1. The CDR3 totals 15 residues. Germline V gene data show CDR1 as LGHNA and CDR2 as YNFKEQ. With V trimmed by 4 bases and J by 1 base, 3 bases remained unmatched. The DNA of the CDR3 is TGTGCCAGCAGCCCTGACAGGGGATCTGGAAACACCATATATTTT. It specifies CASSPDRGSGNTIYF.

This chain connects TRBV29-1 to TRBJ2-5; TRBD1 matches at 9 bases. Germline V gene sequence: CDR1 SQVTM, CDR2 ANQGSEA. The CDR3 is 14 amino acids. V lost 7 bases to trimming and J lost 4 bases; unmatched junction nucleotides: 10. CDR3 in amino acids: CSAEIGQGRETQYF. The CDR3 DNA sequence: TGCAGCGCTGAGATAGGACAGGGGAGAGAGACCCAGTACTTC.

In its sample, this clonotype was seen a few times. CDR3 nucleotide sequence: TGTGCCAGCACCACCGATTACCAGACCCAGTACTTC. It translates to CASTTDYQTQYF. This rearrangement joins TRBV28 to TRBJ2-5; D is unresolved. The germline gives CDR1 MDHEN, CDR2 SYDVKM. Trimming removed 7 bases at V and 6 bases at J, with 12 bases between. CDR3 length: 12 residues. The whole variable domain, filled in from reference TRBV28 and TRBJ2-5, reads DVKVTQSSRYLVKRTGEKVFLECVQDMDHENMFWYRQDPGLGLRLIYFSYDVKMKEKGDIPEGYSVSREKKERFSLILESASTNQTSMYLCASTTDYQTQYFGPGTRLLVL.

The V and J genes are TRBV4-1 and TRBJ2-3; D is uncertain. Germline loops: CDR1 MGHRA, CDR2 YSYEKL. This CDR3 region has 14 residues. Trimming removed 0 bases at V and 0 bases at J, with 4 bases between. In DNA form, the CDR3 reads TGCGCCAGCAGCCAAGATTCGAGCACAGATACGCAGTATTTT. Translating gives CASSQDSSTDTQYF.